This TCR beta chain was sequenced during a study of blood T cells in healthy people across ages. Study-wide results and limits: With naive T cell percentage, TCR beta diversity showed a strong correlation. Age advanced and TCR beta diversity per million T cells fell, roughly linearly. Comparison with aged donors showed that long-lived donors had more naive CD4+ cells and higher diversity.

In its sample, this clonotype was seen a few times. Its specificity is not known. The V end lost 1 base, the J end lost 0 bases, and 12 bases lay between the germline ends. Germline CDR1 is LGHDT and CDR2 is YNNKEL (reference sequence). This CDR3 spans 16 amino acids. A J-beta primer mix and a sample-barcoded 5' primer were used in a second PCR of about 6 to 12 cycles. TCRdb analysed the 5' RACE reads with MiXCR anew, one entry per CDR3 protein. In the table there are 950,000 to 1,200,000 distinct CDR3 sequences, around two fifths of which are singletons. The chain couples TRBV3-1 to TRBJ1-2, with TRBD1 as a possible D gene (5 bases). This sequence originates from a man between 18 and 29 years old in good health. What was sequenced was blood. The CDR3 here is CASSQGSGQSNYGYTF. The CDR3 DNA reads as TGTGCCAGCAGCCAAGGGAGCGGACAATCTAACTATGGCTACACCTTC.